This T cell receptor (beta chain) was identified during a study of somatic mutations in cytotoxic T cells in rheumatoid arthritis. Study-wide context: Prior to any treatment and right after diagnosis, patient blood (around 30 ml EDTA) was drawn.

Repertoires were generated with immunoSEQ multiplex PCR, while TCRdb's copy carries only in-frame clones and drops some. There are 10,000 or so clones in the sample; around 80% occur only once, and roughly an eighth lies in the top ten. The TCR was taken from an adult with rheumatoid arthritis. Material for sequencing was CD8+ T cells sorted from blood.

CDR3 coding DNA: TGTGCCAGCAGCTCACAGAACACCGGGGAGCTGTTTTTT. The encoded protein is CASSSQNTGELFF. The chain uses TRBV4-2 and TRBJ2-2; D call uncertain. V was clipped by 5 bases and J by 1 base, with 5 bases between them. Germline V gene data show CDR1 as LGHNA and CDR2 as YNFKEQ. This CDR3 is built from 13 residues.